The next 15 T cell receptor beta chains were all read from a single sample in a study of identical twins. MiXCR, run by TCRdb on the 5' RACE reads, gives a single entry per CDR3 protein. The data hold approximately 250,000 distinct CDR3 sequences, with over 5.5% observed a single time. These data also formed part of another study, on T cells expressing NK-cell markers.

Sample: CD8+ T cells sorted from blood. The receptors here all came from a woman between 18 and 29 years old in good health.

This clonotype was recorded a few times. The chain employs TRBV6-2 or TRBV6-3 and TRBJ2-5, with TRBD1 matching over 7 bases. CDR3 length equals 15 residues. Germline V lookup: CDR1 MNHEY, CDR2 SVGEGT. V gave up 4 bases and J gave up 1 base; unmatched junction bases: 6. The CDR3 region is CASSFLRDSQETQYF. As DNA, the CDR3 is TGTGCCAGCAGTTTCCTCCGGGACAGCCAAGAGACCCAGTACTTC.

The table lists this clonotype with many counts. The chain carries TRBV4-3 and TRBJ2-1, with 8 bases that match TRBD1. V was pared by 3 bases and J by 9 bases, with 7 bases of the junction left unmatched. The length of the CDR3 is 14 residues. The germline CDR1 and CDR2 sequences are LGHNA and YSLEER. CDR3 sequence (DNA): TGCGCCAGCAGCCACGGACAGGGTCTCTTTGAGCAGTTCTTC. This encodes CASSHGQGLFEQFF.

This clonotype was observed a few times. This sequence joins TRBV27 and TRBJ2-7; D is uncertain. This CDR3 has 13 residues. Germline V CDR1 and CDR2: MNHEY, SMNVEV (reference sequence). Trimming took 0 bases from V and 3 from J, leaving 6 bases between them. The DNA for the CDR3 is TGTGCCAGCAGTTTATCGGCTTTCTACGAGCAGTACTTC. Amino acids: CASSLSAFYEQYF.

This clonotype was seen a few times. The rearrangement uses TRBV7-9 and TRBJ2-2, with 10 positions matching TRBD2. The CDR3 covers 17 residues. The germline CDR1 and CDR2 sequences are SEHNR and FQNEAQ (reference sequence). The trim removed 5 bases at V and 3 bases at J, leaving 9 bases unmatched. CDR3 region: CASSPPQAGGHTGELFF. CDR3 coding DNA: TGTGCCAGCAGCCCCCCCCAAGCGGGAGGGCACACCGGGGAGCTGTTTTTT.

The V and J genes are TRBV15 and TRBJ2-3; possible D gene TRBD2, 6 bases. There are 16 residues in the CDR3. V lost 0 bases and J 0 bases, leaving 10 bases between the germline ends. Germline CDR1 is LNHNV and CDR2 is YYDKDF (reference sequence). CDR3 coding DNA: TGTGCCACCAGCAGAGATAGGAGGGTTAGCACAGATACGCAGTATTTT. This translates into CATSRDRRVSTDTQYF.

The chain recombines TRBV2 with TRBJ2-1, with 7 bases fitting TRBD1. The CDR3 has 17 residues. CDR1 and CDR2 (germline): SNHLY, FYNNEI. Trimming cost V 6 bases and J 3 bases; bases outside gene matches: 14. CDR3 in DNA: TGTGCCAGCAGAAGGGACAGTCGTTCGTTTGTCTACAATGAGCAGTTCTTC. It is translated as CASRRDSRSFVYNEQFF. Supplemented by reference TRBV2 and TRBJ2-1, the full variable domain reads EPEVTQTPSHQVTQMGQEVILRCVPISNHLYFYWYRQILGQKVEFLVSFYNNEISEKSEIFDDQFSVERPDGSNFTLKIRSTKLEDSAMYFCASRRDSRSFVYNEQFFGPGTRLTVL.

This clonotype was observed at least ten times. This chain uses TRBV6-5 with TRBJ2-1; 7 bases are a match to TRBD1. Germline V gives CDR1 MNHEY, CDR2 SVGAGI. The ends lost 5 bases at V and 12 bases at J; junction bases unmatched: 4. This CDR3 region has 11 residues. DNA of the CDR3: TGTGCCAGCAGTAATCGACAGGGGCAGTTCTTC. As protein: CASSNRQGQFF.

The table lists this clonotype with a few counts. The chain uses TRBV20-1 and TRBJ2-1; D remains ambiguous. The CDR3 runs 15 residues. Germline CDR1 and CDR2: DFQATT and SNEGSKA (reference sequence). V lost 4 bases and J 5 bases, leaving 18 bases between the germline ends. The CDR3 DNA follows: TGCAGTGCTACCGACCTCCTGCGAGCGAACAATGAGCAGTTCTTC. This sequence encodes CSATDLLRANNEQFF.

The J gene is TRBJ2-7, the V gene TRBV6-1; 12 bases are a match to TRBD2. V shed 6 bases, J shed 0 bases, and the junction held 12 bases outside the gene matches. Germline lookup yields CDR1 MNHNS and CDR2 SASEGT. This CDR3 spans 18 amino acids. This chain's CDR3 is CASSQRLAGVPSSYEQYF. In DNA, the CDR3 is TGTGCCAGCAGCCAACGACTAGCGGGGGTCCCGAGCTCCTACGAGCAGTACTTC.

This clonotype appeared many times. This chain connects TRBV7-8 to TRBJ2-5; 7 nucleotides agree with TRBD1. Looked up from germline, CDR1 is SGHVS and CDR2 is FQNEAQ. The CDR3 spans 15 residues. The V segment lost 5 bases and the J segment 7 bases; nucleotides outside the gene matches: 13. The CDR3 DNA reads as TGTGCCAGCAGCGCCAATAGGGGGCCGTCGGTGACCCAGTACTTC. It is translated as CASSANRGPSVTQYF.

The chain uses TRBV27 and TRBJ2-7; 7 bases agree with TRBD2. The germline V gene encodes CDR1 MNHEY and CDR2 SMNVEV (reference sequence). V gave up 1 base and J gave up 4 bases; unmatched junction bases: 4. The CDR3 consists of 14 residues. CDR3 sequence (DNA): TGTGCCAGCAGTTTATTCGCCGGGGGGTACGAGCAGTACTTC. This sequence encodes CASSLFAGGYEQYF.

This clonotype has only a few counts. The V and J genes are TRBV20-1 and TRBJ2-1; D call uncertain. This CDR3 region has 15 residues. V was pared by 0 bases and J by 1 base, with 10 bases between. Looked up from germline, CDR1 is DFQATT and CDR2 is SNEGSKA (reference sequence). The DNA for the CDR3 is TGCAGTGCTAGAGATACTTTGGGTTCCTACAATGAGCAGTTCTTC. Protein: CSARDTLGSYNEQFF.

Ten or more counts support this clonotype. The chain employs TRBV29-1 and TRBJ2-7, with D possibly called TRBD1 or TRBD2 (6 bases each). In germline, CDR1 is SQVTM, CDR2 ANQGSEA. Trimming shortened V by 7 bases and J by 2 bases, and 21 bases separated the two germline ends. There are 15 residues in the CDR3. In DNA, the CDR3 is TGCAGCGCCATTATTCGGGGGCTCTACACCTACGAGCAGTACTTC. Translated: CSAIIRGLYTYEQYF.

The genes are TRBV15 and TRBJ2-5; D could derive from TRBD1 or TRBD2 (6 bases each). The V gene lost 0 bases and the J gene lost 5 bases, with 10 bases spanning the gap. The CDR3 covers 14 residues. CDR1 is LNHNV, CDR2 YYDKDF, per germline (reference sequence). CDR3 DNA: TGTGCCACCAGCAGAGATCAGGGGAGGGAGACCCAGTACTTC. It specifies CATSRDQGRETQYF. The variable domain in full, completed from reference TRBV15 and TRBJ2-5, reads DAMVIQNPRYQVTQFGKPVTLSCSQTLNHNVMYWYQQKSSQAPKLLFHYYDKDFNNEADTPDNFQSRRPNTSFCFLDIRSPGLGDTAMYLCATSRDQGRETQYFGPGTRLLVL.

The sample holds a few counts of this clonotype. The V gene is TRBV20-1, the J gene TRBJ1-1; D is ambiguous. The CDR3 runs 13 residues. Looked up from germline, CDR1 is DFQATT and CDR2 is SNEGSKA (reference sequence). Trimming took 6 bases from V and 5 from J, leaving 16 bases between them. For the CDR3, the DNA is TGCAGTGCCCGCCGAATGGGAACAACTGAAGCTTTCTTT. It codes for CSARRMGTTEAFF.